This T cell receptor (beta chain) was retrieved from a study of T cells in Graves' hyperthyroidism and ophthalmopathy. Study-wide background: At initial diagnosis, before any treatment had begun, peripheral blood was obtained.

The study, taken as a whole, reports: Ophthalmopathy cases were set apart from stable hyperthyroidism by a 13 V-J model.

Regions amplified from RNA transcripts were the TCR beta CDR3 regions. A set of HTBI primers served as the primers for a first-round RT-PCR of the TCR CDR3. TCRdb re-called the multiplex PCR reads with MiXCR, one entry per CDR3 protein. The sample carries more than 150,000 distinct CDR3 sequences, 15% to 20% recorded once. This clonotype showed up many times. Its target is not known. There are 15 residues in the CDR3. Losses at the gene ends were 3 bases for V and 1 base for J; bases not matched to a gene: 6. Germline V gives CDR1 LNHDA, CDR2 SQIVND (reference sequence). Sequenced: blood. The genes are TRBV19 and TRBJ2-7; 7 bases agree with TRBD2. The sequence was obtained from a woman in her fifties or sixties with Graves' hyperthyroidism. In DNA form, the CDR3 reads TGTGCCAGTAGTATCGGTAGCGGGTCATCCTACGAGCAGTACTTC. Translating it yields CASSIGSGSSYEQYF.